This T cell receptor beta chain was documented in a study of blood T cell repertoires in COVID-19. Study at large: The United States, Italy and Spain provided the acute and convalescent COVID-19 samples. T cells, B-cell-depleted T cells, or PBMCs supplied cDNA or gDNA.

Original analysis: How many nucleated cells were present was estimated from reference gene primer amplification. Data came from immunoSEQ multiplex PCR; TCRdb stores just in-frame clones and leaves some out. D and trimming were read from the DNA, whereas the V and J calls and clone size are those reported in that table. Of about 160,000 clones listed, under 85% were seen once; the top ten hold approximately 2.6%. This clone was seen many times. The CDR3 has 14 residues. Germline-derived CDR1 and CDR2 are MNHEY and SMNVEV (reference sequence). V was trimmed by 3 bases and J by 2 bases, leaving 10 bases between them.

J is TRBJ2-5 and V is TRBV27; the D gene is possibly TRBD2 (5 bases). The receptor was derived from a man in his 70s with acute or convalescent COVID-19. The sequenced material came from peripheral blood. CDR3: CASSLGSIQETQYF. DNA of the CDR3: TGTGCCAGCAGTTTGGGGAGTATACAAGAGACCCAGTACTTC.